This TCR beta chain comes out of a study of T cell responses to AZD1222 COVID-19 vaccine. Study-wide results and caveats: Sampling that yielded the repertoires occurred only after the peak T cell response. Among spike-specific TCRs, nearly half reportedly target unmutated variant regions. Among vaccine-associated CD4 TCRs, coverage spanned spike, with dominance at 160-218 and 743-854. Donors were mostly white British, more females; clonal diversity possibly underestimated.

In regard to this clone: Its antigen is undetermined.

This CDR3 has 14 residues. Clones were sequenced by immunoSEQ multiplex PCR, and TCRdb holds only the in-frame ones, with some missing. The sample includes roughly 150,000 clones, approximately 89% of them seen just once. This sequence originates from an adult in good health. The chain carries TRBV21-1 and TRBJ2-1. TRBV21-1 is annotated as a pseudogene. The sequenced sample was peripheral blood, obtained on day 0 of MenACWY control vaccination. This chain's CDR3 is CARIISGPTNEQFF. The CDR3 nucleotides read TGTGCCAGGATCATCTCAGGACCGACCAATGAGCAGTTCTTC.